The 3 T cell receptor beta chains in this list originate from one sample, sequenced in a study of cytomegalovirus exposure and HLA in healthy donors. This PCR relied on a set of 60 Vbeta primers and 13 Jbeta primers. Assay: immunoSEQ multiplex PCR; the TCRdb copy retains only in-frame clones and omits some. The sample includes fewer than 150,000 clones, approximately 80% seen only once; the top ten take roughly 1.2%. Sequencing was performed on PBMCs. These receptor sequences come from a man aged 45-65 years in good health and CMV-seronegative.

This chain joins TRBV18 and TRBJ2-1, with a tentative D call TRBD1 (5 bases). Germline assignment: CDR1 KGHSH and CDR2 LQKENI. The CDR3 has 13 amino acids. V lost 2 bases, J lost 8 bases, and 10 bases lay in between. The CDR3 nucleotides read TGTGCCAGCTCACCAAATAGCAGGGATGAGCAGTTCTTC. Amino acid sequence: CASSPNSRDEQFF. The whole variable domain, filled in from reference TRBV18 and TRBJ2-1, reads NAGVMQNPRHLVRRRGQEARLRCSPMKGHSHVYWYRQLPEEGLKFMVYLQKENIIDESGMPKERFSAEFPKEGPSILRIQQVVRGDSAAYFCASSPNSRDEQFFGPGTRLTVL.

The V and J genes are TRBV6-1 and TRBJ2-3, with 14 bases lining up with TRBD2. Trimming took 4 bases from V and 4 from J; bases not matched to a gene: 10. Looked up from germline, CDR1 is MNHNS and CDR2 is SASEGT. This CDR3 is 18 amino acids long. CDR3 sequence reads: CASSAPGLAGALSDTQYF. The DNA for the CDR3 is TGTGCCAGCAGTGCACCGGGACTAGCGGGAGCTCTGTCAGATACGCAGTATTTT.

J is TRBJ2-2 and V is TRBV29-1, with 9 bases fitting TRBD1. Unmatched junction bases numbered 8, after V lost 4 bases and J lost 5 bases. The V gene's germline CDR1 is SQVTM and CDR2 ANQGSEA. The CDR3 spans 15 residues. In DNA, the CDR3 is TGCAGCGTTGCCCTACAGGGGGCGCGAACCGGGGAGCTGTTTTTT. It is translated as CSVALQGARTGELFF.